This T cell receptor (beta chain) is drawn from a study of tumor-infiltrating lymphocytes in oesophageal squamous cell carcinoma. TCRdb redid the calling of the PCR reads with MiXCR, one entry per CDR3 protein. This table has under 15,000 distinct CDR3 sequences, under 60% appearing once. The CDR3 is 12 residues long. V gave up 8 bases and J gave up 8 bases; unmatched junction bases: 5. Germline lookup yields CDR1 LNHDA and CDR2 SQIVND (reference sequence). Material: blood. The TCR comes from a female donor with esophageal squamous cell carcinoma. The chain recombines TRBV19 with TRBJ1-2, with TRBD1 matching 10 bases. In nucleotides, the CDR3 is TGTGCCAGTTCGACAGGGGGCAGGGGCTACACCTTC. Protein product: CASSTGGRGYTF.